This T cell receptor (beta chain) originates from a study of post-analysis software for immune sequencing data. General study points: Samples made in the same batch grouped tightly together by F measure. There were a few TRBV segments more frequent in patients than controls, and TRBV5-6, TRBV5-1 and TRBV20-1 were among them.

Points on this clonotype: Its antigen remains unidentified.

cDNA libraries of TCR beta carried unique molecular identifiers. TCRdb re-called the PCR reads through MiXCR, storing one row per CDR3 protein. The sample has some 190,000 distinct CDR3 sequences, over 25% seen once; the top ten hold 3% to 3.5%. With 4 bases removed from V and 10 bases from J, the gap between germline ends came to 28 bases. The CDR3 runs 17 residues. Germline V lookup: CDR1 KGHDR, CDR2 SFDVKD. This clonotype was obtained from a girl aged 2 to 17 with multiple sclerosis. Sample: blood. The chain carries TRBV24-1 and TRBJ2-7, with a tentative D call TRBD1 (5 bases). The CDR3 loop reads CATSDPSADQEIRGQYF. The CDR3 DNA follows: TGTGCCACCAGTGACCCGTCGGCAGACCAAGAGATTAGGGGCCAGTACTTC.